This T cell receptor beta chain was documented in a study of blood T cell repertoires in COVID-19. Germline-derived CDR1 and CDR2 are SGHDT and YYEEEE. The CDR3 contains 14 residues. Trimming stripped 0 bases from V and 3 bases from J, with 6 bases between. Measured with immunoSEQ multiplex PCR; TCRdb has only the in-frame clones, and not every one. The sample lists 450,000 or so clones; around 90% were seen once. J is TRBJ1-4 and V is TRBV5-6; D uncertain. Sequencing used PBMCs or T cells enriched from blood (not recorded which). The receptor's source is a man aged 18-30 years who had recovered from COVID-19. CDR3 sequence (DNA): TGTGCCAGCAGCTTGGGAGGGCCTAATGAAAAACTGTTTTTT. Residues: CASSLGGPNEKLFF.